This TCR beta chain was obtained from a study of cytomegalovirus exposure and HLA in healthy donors. The CDR3 runs to 15 residues. Germline-derived CDR1 and CDR2 are MDHEN and SYDVKM. Trimming removed 2 bases from V and 4 bases from J, with 11 bases in between. Donors showed nominal health when sampled, although they likely had unrecorded immune exposures. General study results and limits: In a later analysis, parvovirus B19, influenza, CMV and Epstein-Barr virus appeared linked to several top co-occurrence clusters. The sole available immune exposure information was CMV serostatus.

The PCR used 60 Vbeta and 13 Jbeta primers. Data came from immunoSEQ multiplex PCR; TCRdb stores just in-frame clones and leaves some out. Among around 100,000 clones listed, 70% to 80% were seen once. Concerning this clone itself: Antigen unknown.

The V and J genes are TRBV28 and TRBJ1-4, with D hard to call. The specimen sequenced was PBMCs. This sequence was found in a middle-aged woman in good health and CMV-seronegative. CDR3 region: CASSLMREDNEKLFF. In DNA form, the CDR3 reads TGTGCCAGCAGTTTAATGAGGGAGGATAATGAAAAACTGTTTTTT.